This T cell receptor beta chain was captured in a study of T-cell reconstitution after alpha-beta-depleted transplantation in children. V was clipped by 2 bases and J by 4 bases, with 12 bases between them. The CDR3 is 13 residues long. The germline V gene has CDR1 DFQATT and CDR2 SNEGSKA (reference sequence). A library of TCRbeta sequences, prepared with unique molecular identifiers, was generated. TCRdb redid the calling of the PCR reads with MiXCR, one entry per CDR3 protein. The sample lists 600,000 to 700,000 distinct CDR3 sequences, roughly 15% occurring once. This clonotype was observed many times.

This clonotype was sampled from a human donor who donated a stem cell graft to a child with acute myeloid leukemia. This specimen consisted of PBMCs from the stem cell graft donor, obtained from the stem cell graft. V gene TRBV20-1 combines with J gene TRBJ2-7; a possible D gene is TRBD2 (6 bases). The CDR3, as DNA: TGCAGTGCTAGATCCGGCGGGGCATACGAGCAGTACGTC. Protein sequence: CSARSGGAYEQYV.